The clone carrying this T cell receptor (beta chain) was found many times. What it recognizes is unknown. Described time point: newly diagnosed GD, antithyroid drugs for less than 3 months. The TCR library was made from RNA extracted from PBMCs. Graves' disease was diagnosed by American Thyroid Association guidelines. Through Arm-PCR of CDR3 regions and iRepertoire HTBI primers, TCR beta libraries were built. TCRdb reprocessed the multiplex PCR reads via MiXCR and lists one record per CDR3 protein. This repertoire shows roughly 520,000 distinct CDR3 sequences, 9.5% to 15% found once; its top ten account for approximately 9.6%. The sample is drawn from a study of regulatory T cells in long-lasting Graves disease. Overall study findings and caveats: Lower TCR diversity characterized persistent Graves' patients relative to newly diagnosed patients.

The CDR3 totals 13 residues. V lost 6 bases, J lost 7 bases, and 16 bases lay in between. Germline V gives CDR1 ENHRY, CDR2 SYGVKD. These records were also assigned to another study, of T cells in Graves' hyperthyroidism and ophthalmopathy. That investigation notes: Investigators excluded patients with uncontrolled infection, other autoimmune disease, pregnancy or lactation. Diagnostic assessment was based on clinical symptoms, serum thyroxine and TRAb, thyroid ultrasound and orbital computed tomography.

The chain uses TRBV10-3 and TRBJ2-7; tentatively, D is TRBD2 (5 bases). The source material was peripheral blood mononuclear cells (PBMCs), sampled at new diagnosis, from a patient treated with antithyroid drugs. This receptor was taken from a woman in her twenties or thirties with Graves disease. The CDR3, as DNA: TGTGCCATCAGGGACTCGGGGAGTCGGGAGCAGTACTTC. This encodes CAIRDSGSREQYF.